This T cell receptor beta chain derives from a study of blood T cell repertoires in COVID-19. The table came from immunoSEQ multiplex PCR; TCRdb's copy has only in-frame clones and leaves some out. The sample has 150,000 or so clones, about 86% seen once; the top ten hold around 19%. The CDR3 covers 13 residues. V lost 6 bases and J lost 0, with 9 bases in between. Looked up from germline, CDR1 is ENHRY and CDR2 is SYGVKD. The origin of this receptor is a woman over 75 with acute or convalescent COVID-19. Sequencing input: peripheral blood. This sequence joins TRBV10-3 and TRBJ2-7, with D possibly being TRBD2 (6 bases). CDR3 DNA: TGTGCCATCAGGCGGGACGGCTCCTACGAGCAGTACTTC. Amino acid sequence: CAIRRDGSYEQYF.